This T cell receptor beta chain was captured in a study of radiotherapy plus CTLA-4 blockade in lung cancer. Sequencing was performed with immunoSEQ multiplex PCR; in TCRdb, only in-frame clones are kept and a portion is missing. Of around 110,000 clones in the sample, roughly 80% were seen once. Germline CDR1 is SGHVS and CDR2 is FNYEAQ. CDR3 size: 15 residues. V gave up 8 bases and J gave up 4 bases; unmatched junction bases: 12. CTLA-4 blockade using ipilimumab, together with focal radiation, was received by patients with chemo-refractory metastatic non-small-cell lung cancer. The chain has TRBV7-6 and TRBJ2-5, with 8 bases fitting TRBD2. The sequenced sample was peripheral blood, obtained from a patient treated with radiotherapy plus ipilimumab. This TCR was sampled from a human donor with non-small cell lung cancer that progressed on radiotherapy plus ipilimumab. Some clones in this sample may be carry-over from other donors' samples. The DNA of the CDR3 is TGTGCCAGCGGGACTAGTTTTTATTGGGGAGAGACCCAGTACTTC. It encodes CASGTSFYWGETQYF.